The 8 T cell receptor beta chains in this list originate from one sample, sequenced in a study of metastatic and nonmetastatic thyroid tumors. MiXCR was used by TCRdb to re-call the PCR reads. The sample includes tens of thousands of clones, around 30% seen only once; the top ten take around 30%. Prior to thyroid surgery, none of the patients had received any treatment. The material sequenced was blood. The source of these receptors is a female donor with papillary thyroid cancer or a benign thyroid nodule (not recorded which). Some clones in this sample may be carry-over from other donors' samples.

This clone appeared many times. The chain's CDR3 is CASSLTVDQPQHF. The DNA of the CDR3 is TGTGCCAGCTCACTAACGGTCGATCAGCCCCAGCATTTT. The gene calls are TRBV18 and TRBJ1-5; the D is unclear. The CDR3 spans 13 residues. Trimming left V 4 bases short and J 5 bases short, with 9 bases between. Germline values: CDR1 KGHSH, CDR2 LQKENI.

This clone has a count of ten or more. The V call is TRBV28, the J call TRBJ2-7, with D perhaps matching TRBD1 (6 bases). Germline V gives CDR1 MDHEN, CDR2 SYDVKM. The germline V and J ends were trimmed by 5 bases and 3 bases, with 14 bases remaining between them. This CDR3 is 14 amino acids long. CDR3 coding DNA: TGTGCCAGCAGTCCCCAGGGCAGGGGCTACGAGCAGTACTTC. Protein: CASSPQGRGYEQYF.

Note on this clone: A junction end diverges from the germline sequence, so it may reflect a read error. V gene TRBV20-1 combines with J gene TRBJ2-3, with D tentatively TRBD2 (5 bases). Germline V lookup: CDR1 DFQATT, CDR2 SNEGSKA (reference sequence). The CDR3 is made up of 14 amino acids. The DNA for the CDR3 is TGCAGTGCTAGAGATGGAGGATTGAGTGATACGCAGTACTTT. It specifies CSARDGGLSDTQYF.

This clone was found many times. This chain uses TRBV7-2 with TRBJ1-1; D is perhaps TRBD1 (6 bases). Per germline, CDR1 SGHTA and CDR2 FQGNSA. V gave up 3 bases and J gave up 10 bases, with 27 bases separating them. The CDR3 spans 17 residues. This chain's CDR3 is CASSFVSSAGMGGGAFF. Written as DNA, the CDR3 is TGTGCCAGCAGCTTTGTCTCCAGTGCAGGGATGGGGGGCGGAGCTTTCTTT.

The chain's CDR3 is CANSTGGSPSGYTF. The CDR3 DNA sequence: TGTGCCAACAGTACCGGGGGTTCCCCCTCTGGCTACACCTTC. The chain recombines TRBV5-4 with TRBJ1-2; possibly TRBD1 for D (5 bases). V was cut by 9 bases and J by 7 bases, with 22 bases left in between. The CDR3 covers 14 residues. Germline-derived CDR1 and CDR2 are SGHNT and YYREEE (reference sequence).

This clone was recorded at least ten times. The CDR3 region is CASSESPGRAQETQYF. The DNA of the CDR3 is TGCGCCAGCAGTGAGTCCCCCGGGAGGGCCCAAGAGACCCAGTACTTC. The chain recombines TRBV10-2 with TRBJ2-5; 8 nucleotides align to TRBD2. CDR3 length equals 16 residues. Trimming cost V 0 bases and J 1 base; bases outside gene matches: 4. In germline, CDR1 is WSHSY, CDR2 SAAADI.

This clone was picked up many times. This chain joins TRBV6-2 or TRBV6-3 and TRBJ2-1, with 9 bases identical to TRBD2. This CDR3 has 18 amino acids. V trimming: 6 bases; J trimming: 3 bases; junction bases outside the gene matches: 15. CDR1 is MNHEY and CDR2 is SVGEGT in the germline V gene. The CDR3 DNA reads as TGTGCCAGCAGCCGCCAGCTAACCCTAGCGGGGAACTACAATGAGCAGTTCTTC. It codes for CASSRQLTLAGNYNEQFF.

A few counts support this clone. The chain is built from TRBV6-1 and TRBJ2-3; either TRBD1 or TRBD2 may fit D (5 bases each). Trimming pared 5 bases from V and 5 bases from J, leaving 14 bases between. This CDR3 is 14 amino acids long. CDR1 is MNHNS and CDR2 is SASEGT in the germline V gene. The CDR3: CASSLAGRQDTQYF. DNA of the CDR3: TGTGCCAGCAGTTTGGCAGGGAGACAAGATACGCAGTATTTT.